A selection of T cell receptor beta chains follows, all from one sample in a study of blood T cell repertoires in COVID-19. Produced via immunoSEQ multiplex PCR; TCRdb's table is partial and in-frame only. The table lists roughly 70,000 clones, 80% to 95% of them singletons. Sequences were obtained from peripheral blood. These receptors came from a man over 45 with COVID-19, enrolled during active disease. Each CDR3 is given with its conserved first and last residue. Part of the rows lack a size; the others show once, few, many or a class for expanded clones.

. TRBJ2-3 TRBV2 CASSESQGVGTQYF
. TRBJ2-2 TRBV19 CASTDRGNTGELFF
. TRBJ2-1 TRBV10-3 CAISESKAAVPEQFF
. TRBJ1-5 TRBV18 CASSPTGRNNQPQHF
. TRBJ1-2 TRBV6-5 CASVQGIYGYTF
. TRBJ2-5 TRBV29-1 CSVVVAGGRETQYF
. TRBJ2-1 TRBV2 CASSPGGDEQFF
. TRBJ2-1 TRBV29-1 CSVVPGVVNEQFF
. TRBJ2-1 TRBV7-2 CASSLIAGLSEQFF
once TRBJ1-4 TRBV11-2 CASSSQGQPNEKLFF
. TRBJ1-2 TRBV15 CATSREGVQGGGYTF
. TRBJ2-7 TRBV30 CAWIYASGSYEQYF
. TRBJ1-5 TRBV3-1/TRBV3-2 CASQGNSNQPQHF
. TRBJ2-1 TRBV27 CATSVSSYNEQFF
. TRBJ2-1 TRBV3-1/TRBV3-2 CASVGTAYNEQFF
. TRBJ1-2 TRBV21-1 CASSKDPDQAVKRYGYTF
. TRBJ1-1 TRBV11-2 CASSRRGGTEAFF